Here is one T cell receptor (beta chain) with its context. What it binds is unknown. Profiling relied on immunoSEQ multiplex PCR, and the TCRdb table lists in-frame clones only, not all of them. The sample records thousands of clones, 82% being singletons. This entry is derived from a study of immune evolution from preneoplasia to lung adenocarcinoma. Study context: HLA loss of heterozygosity: around 6.5% AIS, around 16% MIA, about 31% ADC, none AAH. Points from the study as a whole: Clonality was highest in normal lung, lower in later-stage lesions apparently.

Trimming left V 4 bases short and J 9 bases short, with 17 bases between. Germline CDR1 SGHNT, CDR2 YYREEE (reference sequence). The CDR3 sequence is 15 residues long. Histologic diagnosis was independently verified by two lung pathologists. The genes are TRBV5-4 and TRBJ1-6; D ambiguous. The sample taken for sequencing was FFPE minimally invasive lung adenocarcinoma tissue. This receptor was taken from a person aged 65-85 years with lung adenocarcinoma. CDR3 DNA: TGTGCCAGCAGCCGAACCGGGAGTGGGGTTTCACCCCTCCACTTT. Translated: CASSRTGSGVSPLHF.